One and the same sample provided the 19 T cell receptor beta chains below, sequenced in a study of OX40 agonist ivuxolimab in advanced cancers. Sequencing used immunoSEQ multiplex PCR; TCRdb keeps in-frame clones, though not all of them. This table has roughly 40,000 clones, around 90% appearing once. The sample was CD4+ or CD8+ T cells sorted from blood, taken in a trial of the OX40 agonist ivuxolimab. All receptors derive from an adult with an advanced solid tumor such as melanoma, head and neck, liver or kidney cancer.

The chain is built from TRBV18 and TRBJ2-2; D is unresolved. The CDR3 contains 16 residues. The ends were cut back, 0 bases at V and 0 bases at J, with 8 bases in the middle. Germline-derived CDR1 and CDR2 are KGHSH and LQKENI. CDR3 coding DNA: TGTGCCAGCTCACCACCGGACCGAGCGAACACCGGGGAGCTGTTTTTT. As protein: CASSPPDRANTGELFF.

The chain uses TRBV28 and TRBJ2-5, with 10 bases that match TRBD2. The end of the DNA aligns better with TRBJ2-7, so the J call may be wrong. The CDR3 is made up of 15 amino acids. Germline lookup yields CDR1 MDHEN and CDR2 SYDVKM. CDR3 in amino acids: CASRGLAGVRHEQYF. The CDR3 bases are TGTGCCAGCAGAGGGCTAGCGGGAGTTCGTCACGAGCAGTACTTC.

The V gene is TRBV28, the J gene TRBJ2-1; a possible D gene is TRBD1 (6 bases). This CDR3 has 13 amino acids. Trimming shortened V by 7 bases and J by 5 bases, and 12 bases separated the two germline ends. Germline loops: CDR1 MDHEN, CDR2 SYDVKM. CDR3 in amino acids: CASIPKGDNEQFF. CDR3 in DNA: TGTGCCAGCATCCCAAAGGGGGACAATGAGCAGTTCTTC.

The V and J genes are TRBV18 and TRBJ1-1, with a possible D match to TRBD1 (5 bases). With 0 bases removed from V and 7 bases from J, the gap between germline ends came to 12 bases. Looked up from germline, CDR1 is KGHSH and CDR2 is LQKENI. CDR3 length: 14 amino acids. CDR3 bases: TGTGCCAGCTCACCACCGATGGTTGGACATGAAGCTTTCTTT. Its protein is CASSPPMVGHEAFF. The whole variable domain, remainder taken from reference TRBV18 and TRBJ1-1, is NAGVMQNPRHLVRRRGQEARLRCSPMKGHSHVYWYRQLPEEGLKFMVYLQKENIIDESGMPKERFSAEFPKEGPSILRIQQVVRGDSAAYFCASSPPMVGHEAFFGQGTRLTVV.

V and J are TRBV30 and TRBJ2-2; D remains ambiguous. Trimming removed 8 bases at V and 5 bases at J, with 6 bases between. The CDR3 sequence is 10 residues long. Germline V gene data show CDR1 as GTSNPN and CDR2 as SVGIG (reference sequence). Here the CDR3 DNA reads TGTGCCCTAAGGACCGGGGAGCTGTTTTTT. Its translation: CALRTGELFF.

CDR3 DNA: TGTGCCAGCAGCTTAAGACAGAGCACAGATACGCAGTATTTT. This translates into CASSLRQSTDTQYF. V gene TRBV7-8 combines with J gene TRBJ2-3, with D possibly matching TRBD1 (5 bases). The CDR3 has 14 residues. V lost 2 bases, J lost 0 bases, and 6 bases lay in between. Germline loops: CDR1 SGHVS, CDR2 FQNEAQ.

The rearrangement joins TRBV7-2 to TRBJ2-3; possibly TRBD2 for D (5 bases). Looked up from germline, CDR1 is SGHTA and CDR2 is FQGNSA. The CDR3 extends over 15 amino acids. V was cut by 0 bases and J by 4 bases, with 11 bases left in between. The CDR3 loop reads CASSLASGWPDTQYF. CDR3 DNA sequence: TGTGCCAGCAGCTTAGCCAGCGGCTGGCCAGATACGCAGTATTTT.

The gene calls are TRBV6-5 and TRBJ1-5; D gene uncertain. This CDR3 has 13 residues. The V and J ends lost 5 bases and 0 bases respectively, with 5 bases between them. Germline CDR1 is MNHEY and CDR2 is SVGAGI. The CDR3 nucleotides are TGTGCCAGCAGTGCGAATAGCAATCAGCCCCAGCATTTT. It is translated as CASSANSNQPQHF.

This clone was detected only once. The chain links TRBV6-5 to TRBJ2-5; D ambiguous. Germline V gene lookup returns CDR1 MNHEY and CDR2 SVGAGI. Deletions cut 6 bases from V and 5 bases from J, with 10 bases between. The CDR3 is 12 amino acids. The CDR3 spells CASRASAETQYF. Here the CDR3 DNA reads TGTGCCAGCAGGGCGAGCGCTGAGACCCAGTACTTC.

The J gene is TRBJ2-7, the V gene TRBV6-1; 11 nucleotides align to TRBD1. The length of the CDR3 is 15 residues. Germline V gives CDR1 MNHNS, CDR2 SASEGT. V dropped 2 bases and J dropped 6; count of bases not matched to a gene: 6. CDR3 sequence (DNA): TGTGCCAGCAGTGAATCACCCGGGACAGGGGGCGAGCAGTACTTC. Its protein product is CASSESPGTGGEQYF.

V gene TRBV28 combines with J gene TRBJ1-2; tentative D call: TRBD1 (5 bases). Germline V gene data show CDR1 as MDHEN and CDR2 as SYDVKM. The length of the CDR3 is 14 residues. V lost 3 bases and J lost 4, with 12 bases in between. CDR3 DNA sequence: TGTGCCAGCAGTTTGGGAGCAGGGAGCTATGGCTACACCTTC. It yields the protein CASSLGAGSYGYTF.

The rearrangement links TRBV5-1 to TRBJ1-4, with unresolved D. CDR1 is SGHRS, CDR2 YFSETQ, per germline. V was clipped by 4 bases and J by 5 bases, with 21 bases between them. The CDR3 sequence is 17 residues long. CDR3 in amino acids: CASSRGQDGTRNEKLFF. Written as DNA, the CDR3 is TGCGCCAGCAGCCGCGGGCAAGACGGAACGAGAAATGAAAAACTGTTTTTT.

The gene calls are TRBV7-3 and TRBJ2-2; TRBD1 is a possible D gene (6 bases). The germline V and J ends were trimmed by 5 bases and 5 bases, with 9 bases remaining between them. Germline CDR1 and CDR2: SGHTA and FQGTGA. This CDR3 contains 13 residues. CDR3 coding DNA: TGTGCCAGCAGCATACAGGGAACCGGGGAGCTGTTTTTT. Translation gives CASSIQGTGELFF.

The gene calls are TRBV30 and TRBJ1-3; no definite D call. Germline V gene data show CDR1 as GTSNPN and CDR2 as SVGIG (reference sequence). This CDR3 spans 13 amino acids. Trimming left V 4 bases short and J 3 bases short, with 10 bases between. As DNA, the CDR3 is TGTGCCTGGAACGGGAGGGTTGGAAACACCATATATTTT. The encoded protein is CAWNGRVGNTIYF.

V and J are TRBV7-2 and TRBJ2-1; a possible D gene is TRBD1 (5 bases). Per germline, CDR1 SGHTA and CDR2 FQGNSA. The CDR3 is 15 amino acids. V dropped 5 bases and J dropped 1 base, with 12 bases sitting between them. The CDR3 DNA is TGTGCCAGCAGCCGTACAACAGGTTCCTACAATGAGCAGTTCTTC. Its translation is CASSRTTGSYNEQFF. The complete variable domain, with remaining parts taken from reference TRBV7-2 and TRBJ2-1, reads GAGVSQSPSNKVTEKGKDVELRCDPISGHTALYWYRQSLGQGLEFLIYFQGNSAPDKSGLPSDRFSAERTGGSVSTLTIQRTQQEDSAVYLCASSRTTGSYNEQFFGPGTRLTVL.

This clone was observed once. This chain uses TRBV5-1 with TRBJ2-5; 8 bases are shared with TRBD1. V lost 4 bases to trimming and J lost 5 bases; unmatched junction nucleotides: 10. The germline gives CDR1 SGHRS, CDR2 YFSETQ. The CDR3 sequence is 15 residues long. CDR3 sequence (DNA): TGCGCCAGCAGCGTAGACAGGGGAGTTCGTGAGACCCAGTACTTC. It yields the protein CASSVDRGVRETQYF.

The V call is TRBV7-3, the J call TRBJ2-2; 10 nucleotides match TRBD2. The length of the CDR3 is 15 residues. Germline-derived CDR1 and CDR2 are SGHTA and FQGTGA. The V and J ends lost 2 bases and 6 bases, in that order; junction bases with no gene match: 3. CDR3 in DNA: TGTGCCAGCAGCTTAGACACTAGCGGGGCCGGGGAGCTGTTTTTT. This gives the protein CASSLDTSGAGELFF.

This sequence joins TRBV5-1 and TRBJ2-1, with D possibly being TRBD1 (6 bases). V lost 7 bases and J lost 8, with 19 bases in between. CDR3 length: 14 residues. Germline V gene lookup returns CDR1 SGHRS and CDR2 YFSETQ. The CDR3 bases are TGCGCCAGCTCCGACAGGATAACTCCCCATGAGCAGTTCTTC. Translation gives CASSDRITPHEQFF. The entire variable domain, with the rest obtained from reference TRBV5-1 and TRBJ2-1, is as follows: KAGVTQTPRYLIKTRGQQVTLSCSPISGHRSVSWYQQTPGQGLQFLFEYFSETQRNKGNFPGRFSGRQFSNSRSEMNVSTLELGDSALYLCASSDRITPHEQFFGPGTRLTVL.

V gene TRBV5-1 combines with J gene TRBJ2-5; 7 bases line up with TRBD1. Germline lookup yields CDR1 SGHRS and CDR2 YFSETQ. The CDR3 is made up of 15 amino acids. V dropped 6 bases and J dropped 4; count of bases not matched to a gene: 12. CDR3: CASTRQGSFAETQYF. For the CDR3, the DNA is TGCGCCAGCACACGACAGGGATCGTTTGCAGAGACCCAGTACTTC. Complete variable domain (other parts from reference TRBV5-1 and TRBJ2-5): KAGVTQTPRYLIKTRGQQVTLSCSPISGHRSVSWYQQTPGQGLQFLFEYFSETQRNKGNFPGRFSGRQFSNSRSEMNVSTLELGDSALYLCASTRQGSFAETQYFGPGTRLLVL.